These 23 T cell receptor beta chains originate from one sample sequenced in a study of identical twins. Each CDR3 protein is one row after TCRdb ran MiXCR on the 5' RACE reads. The sample carries roughly 690,000 distinct CDR3 sequences, over 20% recorded once. These data were also reused for a study on T cells expressing NK-cell markers.

The sample was PBMCs. Source of these receptors: a young woman in good health.

This clonotype was seen many times. The V gene is TRBV29-1, the J gene TRBJ2-1; tentatively, D is TRBD1 or TRBD2 (5 bases each). The V gene lost 4 bases and the J gene lost 4 bases, with 8 bases spanning the gap. Germline CDR1 and CDR2: SQVTM and ANQGSEA. This CDR3 contains 12 residues. CDR3 in amino acids: CSVGDQYNEQFF. The CDR3 DNA reads as TGCAGCGTTGGGGACCAATACAATGAGCAGTTCTTC.

Turning to this clonotype: The junction does not match germline at one end; this may be a read error. This sequence joins TRBV20-1 and TRBJ2-3; maybe TRBD2 (6 bases). Germline V CDR1 and CDR2: DFQATT, SNEGSKA (reference sequence). The CDR3 loop spans 17 amino acids. The CDR3 nucleotides are TGCAGTACTAGAAAGGAGGGGCGGGTTACTAGCACAGATACGCAGTATTTT. The encoded protein is CSTRKEGRVTSTDTQYF.

This clonotype was detected ten times or more. The V and J genes are TRBV2 and TRBJ2-2; possibly TRBD1 for D (5 bases). CDR1 is SNHLY and CDR2 is FYNNEI in the germline V gene. Trimming took off 7 bases at V and 5 bases at J, with 8 bases between the two ends. The CDR3 extends over 12 amino acids. CDR3: CASKGATGELFF. The CDR3 bases are TGTGCCAGCAAAGGGGCGACCGGGGAGCTGTTTTTT.

In its sample, this clonotype was seen a few times. This chain connects TRBV5-1 to TRBJ2-7; D tentatively fits TRBD1 or TRBD2 (5 bases each). Germline lookup yields CDR1 SGHRS and CDR2 YFSETQ. CDR3 length equals 15 residues. The germline V and J ends were trimmed by 2 bases and 3 bases, with 15 bases remaining between them. The CDR3 bases are TGCGCCAGCAGCTTTACTCTAGGGACCCTCTACGAGCAGTACTTC. This encodes CASSFTLGTLYEQYF.

There are many counts of this clonotype. This chain joins TRBV12-3 or TRBV12-4 and TRBJ2-1, with D perhaps TRBD1 (5 bases). CDR3 size: 15 residues. With 6 bases removed from V and 5 bases from J, the gap between germline ends came to 17 bases. CDR3 coding DNA: TGTGCCAGCAGAAAGGCAGCAGGGCCCAACAATGAGCAGTTCTTC. This encodes CASRKAAGPNNEQFF.

This clonotype was seen only a few times. The J gene is TRBJ2-4, the V gene TRBV6-1; TRBD2 is a possible D gene (6 bases). CDR3 length equals 17 residues. Germline values: CDR1 MNHNS, CDR2 SASEGT. The germline V and J ends were trimmed by 5 bases and 0 bases, with 17 bases remaining between them. As DNA, the CDR3 is TGTGCCAGCAGTACCCCCGGCGGGGAACTAGCCAAAAACATTCAGTACTTC. The encoded protein is CASSTPGGELAKNIQYF.

This clonotype was detected only a few times. The chain is built from TRBV7-2 and TRBJ2-5, with 9 bases that match TRBD2. Germline V gives CDR1 SGHTA, CDR2 FQGNSA. V dropped 5 bases and J dropped 4; count of bases not matched to a gene: 8. CDR3 length: 15 amino acids. The CDR3 sequence is CASSLLAGVVETQYF. In DNA form, the CDR3 reads TGTGCCAGCAGCCTCTTAGCGGGAGTCGTAGAGACCCAGTACTTC.

The chain recombines TRBV6-2 or TRBV6-3 with TRBJ2-3; the D is unclear. This CDR3 region has 14 residues. Trimming took 6 bases from V and 2 from J, leaving 12 bases between them. In germline, CDR1 is MNHEY, CDR2 SVGEGT. The CDR3 region is CASSRVVHTDTQYF. CDR3 coding DNA: TGTGCCAGCAGCCGGGTCGTACACACAGATACGCAGTATTTT.

This chain connects TRBV7-9 to TRBJ2-1; 7 nucleotides match TRBD1. The CDR3 runs 15 residues. Trimming took 2 bases from V and 8 from J; bases not matched to a gene: 9. CDR1 SEHNR and CDR2 FQNEAQ come from the germline V gene (reference sequence). For the CDR3, the DNA is TGTGCCAGCAGCTTAAGGGCAGGGGGTCGGCATGAGCAGTTCTTC. Protein product: CASSLRAGGRHEQFF.

The V gene is TRBV24-1, the J gene TRBJ2-1, with 9 bases matching TRBD2. The CDR3 consists of 16 residues. Losses at the gene ends were 4 bases for V and 2 bases for J; bases not matched to a gene: 5. The V gene's germline CDR1 is KGHDR and CDR2 SFDVKD. CDR3 sequence reads: CATSEGRGGAYNEQFF. In nucleotides, the CDR3 is TGTGCCACCAGTGAGGGGCGGGGGGGCGCCTACAATGAGCAGTTCTTC.

CDR3 nucleotide sequence: TGTGCCTTCAACTCCCTAGGGGGCCTCCCCTCTGGGGCCAACGTCCTGACTTTC. Translation gives CAFNSLGGLPSGANVLTF. J is TRBJ2-6 and V is TRBV3-1; TRBD1 aligns across 7 bases. V was pared by 11 bases and J by 0 bases, with 16 bases of the junction left unmatched. From germline, CDR1 is LGHDT and CDR2 YNNKEL (reference sequence). The length of the CDR3 is 18 residues.

This clonotype was observed a few times. The genes are TRBV12-3 or TRBV12-4 and TRBJ2-2, with 8 bases aligning to TRBD2. The CDR3 totals 14 residues. Unmatched junction bases numbered 3, after V lost 3 bases and J lost 6 bases. CDR3 sequence (DNA): TGTGCCAGCAGTTTGGTGCGGGGGGCCGGGGAGCTGTTTTTT. Its protein is CASSLVRGAGELFF.

This clonotype was seen ten or more times. The chain joins TRBV20-1 to TRBJ2-5; a weak D match, TRBD2 (5 bases). Trimming removed 3 bases from V and 2 bases from J, with 13 bases in between. Germline V gives CDR1 DFQATT, CDR2 SNEGSKA (reference sequence). The CDR3 runs 14 residues. The CDR3, as DNA: TGCAGTGCTAGGGGTTCGGACTCTCAAGAGACCCAGTACTTC. Amino acids: CSARGSDSQETQYF.

In this sample, this clonotype turned up a few times. The chain uses TRBV20-1 and TRBJ2-1; either TRBD1 or TRBD2 may supply D (5 bases each). Per the germline V gene, CDR1 is DFQATT and CDR2 is SNEGSKA (reference sequence). CDR3 length equals 13 residues. The CDR3 is CSPKLGVEGEQFF. The CDR3 coding sequence is TGCAGCCCTAAGCTGGGGGTAGAGGGTGAGCAGTTCTTC.

There are a few counts of this clonotype. At one boundary the junction diverges from the germline segment, which might be a read error. DNA for the CDR3: TGCGCCAGCGGCTTGGGGTACAATGAAAAACTGTTTTTT. It specifies CASGLGYNEKLFF. The V and J genes are TRBV5-1 and TRBJ1-4; D not certain. The germline V gene has CDR1 SGHRS and CDR2 YFSETQ. The CDR3 runs 13 residues.

This clonotype was counted many times. The J gene is TRBJ2-3, the V gene TRBV10-3, with D perhaps TRBD2 (5 bases). The germline gives CDR1 ENHRY, CDR2 SYGVKD. This CDR3 is built from 15 residues. With 4 bases removed from V and 0 bases from J, the gap between germline ends came to 11 bases. CDR3: CAISAGYASTDTQYF. The DNA for the CDR3 is TGTGCCATCAGTGCGGGGTACGCTAGCACAGATACGCAGTATTTT.

This clonotype turned up a few times. The chain employs TRBV20-1 and TRBJ2-7; TRBD2 might be the D (6 bases). There are 13 residues in the CDR3. V was clipped by 3 bases and J by 5 bases, with 14 bases between them. CDR1 is DFQATT, CDR2 SNEGSKA, per germline (reference sequence). CDR3 residues: CSASDRGTNEQYF. The CDR3 DNA reads TGCAGTGCTAGCGACCGGGGGACGAACGAGCAGTACTTC.

This clonotype has a handful of counts. The rearrangement joins TRBV10-3 to TRBJ2-7; TRBD1 or TRBD2 may be the D gene (5 bases each). Germline V gene data show CDR1 as ENHRY and CDR2 as SYGVKD. V shed 8 bases and J shed 2 bases, with 19 bases lying between them. The CDR3 has 15 residues. CDR3 sequence (DNA): TGTGCCATCCGGGACCCCCCCTCTATGGCCTACGAGCAGTACTTC. Residues: CAIRDPPSMAYEQYF.

This clonotype was observed many times. This chain uses TRBV12-3 or TRBV12-4 with TRBJ2-7; 10 bases are a match to TRBD2. V was pared by 6 bases and J by 2 bases, with 10 bases of the junction left unmatched. This CDR3 comprises 16 residues. CDR3 coding DNA: TGTGCCAGCAGCGCAACGCCCGGACTAGCGGCCTACGAGCAGTACTTC. Residues: CASSATPGLAAYEQYF.

This clonotype came up a few times. The chain joins TRBV11-2 to TRBJ1-1, with a possible D match to TRBD1 (5 bases). The V gene's germline CDR1 is SGHAT and CDR2 FQNNGV. The CDR3 is made up of 16 amino acids. V was shortened by 4 bases and J by 5 bases, with 20 bases between the two germline ends. CDR3 DNA sequence: TGTGCCAGCAGCTCCCCTCCAGGGTTTTGGCGTACTGAAGCTTTCTTT. Residues: CASSSPPGFWRTEAFF.

Ten or more counts support this clonotype. This chain links TRBV20-1 with TRBJ2-7; D unclear. From germline, CDR1 is DFQATT and CDR2 SNEGSKA (reference sequence). The germline V and J ends were trimmed by 3 bases and 2 bases, with 20 bases remaining between them. The CDR3 is 16 residues long. CDR3 loop: CSASSSWDPFAYEQYF. The CDR3 nucleotides read TGCAGTGCTAGTTCGAGCTGGGATCCCTTCGCCTACGAGCAGTACTTC.

This clonotype was counted between two and nine times. The chain combines TRBV29-1 with TRBJ2-1; TRBD1 is a possible D gene (6 bases). The germline V gene encodes CDR1 SQVTM and CDR2 ANQGSEA. The length of the CDR3 is 16 residues. Trimming pared 5 bases from V and 0 bases from J, leaving 17 bases between. The CDR3 here is CSVSGHPLLSYNEQFF. The DNA of the CDR3 is TGCAGCGTTTCGGGACACCCATTACTCTCCTACAATGAGCAGTTCTTC.

This clonotype has more than one count but fewer than ten. The V gene is TRBV4-3, the J gene TRBJ2-1, with 7 bases matching TRBD2. The V segment lost 1 base and the J segment 2 bases; nucleotides outside the gene matches: 2. Germline V gives CDR1 LGHNA, CDR2 YSLEER. The CDR3 sequence is 15 residues long. CDR3 amino acids: CASSQGGSAYNEQFF. For the CDR3, the DNA is TGCGCCAGCAGCCAAGGCGGGAGTGCCTACAATGAGCAGTTCTTC.